Following are 30 T cell receptor beta chains from one sample sequenced in a study of T cell responses to AZD1222 COVID-19 vaccine. The protocol was immunoSEQ multiplex PCR, while the TCRdb copy is restricted to in-frame clones and leaves out a portion. The sample holds some 100,000 clones, 87% seen once. The sequencing here drew on peripheral blood, taken on day 0 of AZD1222 vaccination. These receptors were collected from an adult in good health.

This clone was found a few times. The chain carries TRBV28 and TRBJ2-7, with D possibly TRBD2 on 7 matching bases. The germline V gene encodes CDR1 MDHEN and CDR2 SYDVKM. V shed 5 bases and J shed 5 bases, with 22 bases lying between them. This CDR3 spans 16 amino acids. The CDR3 nucleotides read TGTGCCAGCAGTACCAACGGGGGGCGGGTATTCCACGAGCAGTACTTC. It is translated as CASSTNGGRVFHEQYF.

J is TRBJ2-1 and V is TRBV10-1; no definite D call. Germline V CDR1 and CDR2: WNHNN, SYGVQD (reference sequence). V lost 4 bases and J lost 2, with 6 bases in between. The CDR3 consists of 13 residues. The CDR3 DNA reads as TGCGCCAGCAGTGTGGCTCCCTACAATGAGCAGTTCTTC. It encodes CASSVAPYNEQFF.

This rearrangement joins TRBV25-1 to TRBJ2-1, with D uncertain. The length of the CDR3 is 10 residues. Per germline, CDR1 MGHDK and CDR2 SYGVNS. The V and J ends lost 6 bases and 5 bases respectively, with 2 bases between them. CDR3 nucleotides: TGTGCCAGCAGGCACAATGAGCAGTTCTTC. Its translation is CASRHNEQFF.

This chain links TRBV5-4 with TRBJ2-2, with 9 bases identical to TRBD1. The V and J ends lost 4 bases and 1 base, in that order; junction bases with no gene match: 5. There are 16 residues in the CDR3. Germline V gives CDR1 SGHNT, CDR2 YYREEE (reference sequence). The CDR3 sequence: CASSPGTGMNTGELFF. For the CDR3, the DNA is TGTGCCAGCAGCCCGGGGACAGGGATGAACACCGGGGAGCTGTTTTTT.

The CDR3 region has the DNA TGTGCCAGCAGCGGCAGTCGGGGAAGCACAGATACGCAGTATTTT. This encodes CASSGSRGSTDTQYF. This rearrangement joins TRBV9 to TRBJ2-3, with a possible D match to TRBD2 (5 bases). Trimming pared 3 bases from V and 0 bases from J, leaving 11 bases between. Germline V CDR1 and CDR2: SGDLS, YYNGEE. The CDR3 is 15 residues long.

V is TRBV5-4 and J is TRBJ1-2; 7 positions agree with TRBD1. The CDR3 spans 14 residues. CDR1 is SGHNT and CDR2 is YYREEE in the germline V gene (reference sequence). The V gene end was trimmed by 4 bases and the J gene end by 4 bases; junction bases not matched to a gene: 7. CDR3 nucleotides: TGTGCCAGCAGCCAACCGGGACAGAGCTATGGCTACACCTTC. Its protein is CASSQPGQSYGYTF.

The chain carries TRBV29-1 and TRBJ2-5; unclear D gene. From germline, CDR1 is SQVTM and CDR2 ANQGSEA. The V end was cut by 7 bases, the J end by 4 bases, with 13 bases between. The CDR3 is made up of 12 amino acids. In nucleotides, the CDR3 is TGCAGCGGAGGCCAGACATTAGAGACCCAGTACTTC. Translation gives CSGGQTLETQYF.

This sequence joins TRBV9 and TRBJ1-1; D possibly corresponds to TRBD1 (6 bases). The V gene lost 3 bases and the J gene lost 3 bases, with 9 bases spanning the gap. Germline CDR1 SGDLS, CDR2 YYNGEE. The CDR3 has 13 residues. The CDR3 region is CASSGTVYTEAFF. CDR3 nucleotides: TGTGCCAGCAGCGGGACAGTCTACACTGAAGCTTTCTTT.

CDR3 loop: CASSHEFSYEQYF. The CDR3 DNA sequence: TGTGCCAGCAGCCACGAATTCTCCTACGAGCAGTACTTC. This chain links TRBV3-1 (or the pseudogene TRBV3-2) with TRBJ2-7; D is unresolved. CDR1 is LGHDT and CDR2 is YNNKEL in the germline V gene (reference sequence). The CDR3 extends over 13 amino acids. Trimming removed 3 bases at V and 0 bases at J, with 6 bases between.

The gene calls are TRBV6-5 and TRBJ2-3, with 9 nucleotides matching TRBD1. The germline CDR1 and CDR2 sequences are MNHEY and SVGAGI. This CDR3 spans 13 amino acids. J gave up 6 bases and V 2 bases, and 0 bases lay outside the gene matches. In nucleotides, the CDR3 is TGTGCCAGCAGTTACGGGACAGGGGATACGCAGTATTTT. Protein: CASSYGTGDTQYF.

This clone was seen at least ten times. The J gene is TRBJ1-6, the V gene TRBV6-5; weak D call: TRBD1 (6 bases). Trimming shortened V by 5 bases and J by 9 bases, and 14 bases separated the two germline ends. This CDR3 has 14 residues. Looked up from germline, CDR1 is MNHEY and CDR2 is SVGAGI. The CDR3 DNA reads TGTGCCAGCAGTAAAACAGGGTTAAGTTCACCCCTCCACTTT. Translating gives CASSKTGLSSPLHF.

The CDR3 region is CASSLTALAGQEQYF. The CDR3 DNA follows: TGTGCCAGCAGCTTAACAGCACTAGCGGGACAAGAGCAGTACTTC. This chain uses TRBV7-3 with TRBJ2-7, with TRBD2 matching over 10 bases. The germline V gene has CDR1 SGHTA and CDR2 FQGTGA. CDR3 length: 15 amino acids. V shed 0 bases, J shed 7 bases, and the junction held 6 bases outside the gene matches.

V and J are TRBV6-2 or TRBV6-3 and TRBJ1-5; no reliable D call. Trimming took 4 bases from V and 6 from J, leaving 10 bases between them. Germline lookup yields CDR1 MNHEY and CDR2 SVGEGT. CDR3 length equals 13 residues. CDR3 DNA sequence: TGTGCCAGCAGTTCACTCGGGAGTCAGCCCCAGCATTTT. This codes for CASSSLGSQPQHF.

This chain connects TRBV5-1 to TRBJ2-2; 7 bases are shared with TRBD2. CDR3 size: 15 residues. The V gene end was trimmed by 4 bases and the J gene end by 7 bases; junction bases not matched to a gene: 10. Germline V lookup: CDR1 SGHRS, CDR2 YFSETQ. The CDR3 nucleotides are TGCGCCAGCAGCCCGGGGGGTAGTCTCGACGGGGAGCTGTTTTTT. The encoded protein is CASSPGGSLDGELFF.

The chain is built from TRBV5-4 and TRBJ1-3; the D is unclear. V lost 0 bases, J lost 4 bases, and 5 bases lay in between. The CDR3 consists of 13 residues. Germline V gene sequence: CDR1 SGHNT, CDR2 YYREEE (reference sequence). The CDR3 here is CASSLDGGNTIYF. CDR3 bases: TGTGCCAGCAGCTTGGACGGAGGAAACACCATATATTTT.

This chain joins TRBV10-1 and TRBJ2-2; 16 bases match TRBD2. The CDR3 has 18 residues. Unmatched junction bases numbered 8, after V lost 6 bases and J lost 4 bases. CDR1 WNHNN and CDR2 SYGVQD come from the germline V gene (reference sequence). The CDR3 DNA sequence: TGCGCCAGCAGCAAGGGACTAGCGGGAGGGTTGAGCACCGGGGAGCTGTTTTTT. Its translation is CASSKGLAGGLSTGELFF.

The chain couples TRBV4-2 to TRBJ2-1; 8 nucleotides align to TRBD2. Germline V CDR1 and CDR2: LGHNA, YNFKEQ. The CDR3 runs to 17 residues. Germline trimming cut 0 bases from V and 4 bases from J; bases unmatched to any gene: 8. CDR3 amino acids: CASSQDVASGPYNEQFF. DNA for the CDR3: TGTGCCAGCAGCCAAGATGTGGCTAGCGGGCCTTACAATGAGCAGTTCTTC.

CDR3 in amino acids: CASSLGLENTEAFF. The CDR3 nucleotides are TGTGCCAGCAGCTTAGGCCTCGAGAACACTGAAGCTTTCTTT. This sequence joins TRBV11-2 and TRBJ1-1; no definite D call. CDR3 size: 14 residues. V lost 1 base and J lost 1, with 7 bases in between. Germline CDR1 SGHAT, CDR2 FQNNGV.

The chain links TRBV4-2 to TRBJ2-6; 7 bases line up with TRBD1. V lost 1 base, J lost 1 base, and 10 bases stayed unmatched. This CDR3 region has 19 residues. Germline V gives CDR1 LGHNA, CDR2 YNFKEQ. DNA of the CDR3: TGTGCCAGCAGCCAAGTCTACAGGGGAACCTTGTCTGGGGCCAACGTCCTGACTTTC. Translation gives CASSQVYRGTLSGANVLTF.

This chain links TRBV7-9 with TRBJ1-1, with TRBD1 matching over 8 bases. CDR1 SEHNR and CDR2 FQNEAQ come from the germline V gene (reference sequence). The trim removed 5 bases at V and 2 bases at J, leaving 4 bases unmatched. This CDR3 comprises 14 residues. CDR3 amino acids: CASSQTGGNTEAFF. The CDR3 DNA sequence: TGTGCCAGCAGCCAAACAGGGGGTAACACTGAAGCTTTCTTT.

The chain recombines TRBV19 with TRBJ2-5; 10 nucleotides align to TRBD1. The CDR3 is 13 residues long. Germline V lookup: CDR1 LNHDA, CDR2 SQIVND (reference sequence). J gave up 4 bases and V 6 bases, and 2 bases lay outside the gene matches. The CDR3 here is CASRDRGTETQYF. The CDR3 DNA reads as TGTGCCAGTAGGGACAGGGGGACAGAGACCCAGTACTTC.

This chain's CDR3 is CASSSLPRTSGRANTGELFF. In DNA, the CDR3 is TGTGCCAGCAGCTCGCTGCCTCGGACTAGCGGGAGAGCGAACACCGGGGAGCTGTTTTTT. V is TRBV7-7 and J is TRBJ2-2; 13 bases match TRBD2. The CDR3 is 20 residues long. V lost 4 bases to trimming and J lost 0 bases; unmatched junction nucleotides: 11. CDR1 and CDR2 (germline): SSHAT, FNYEAQ (reference sequence).

The J gene is TRBJ2-1, the V gene TRBV15; 15 positions match TRBD2. The trim removed 2 bases at V and 7 bases at J, leaving 18 bases unmatched. The CDR3 extends over 21 amino acids. Germline values: CDR1 LNHNV, CDR2 YYDKDF (reference sequence). The CDR3 coding sequence is TGTGCCACCAGCAGACCAACAGGGACTAGCGGGAGGAGCCCCAAGGGGAATGAGCAGTTCTTC. Translated: CATSRPTGTSGRSPKGNEQFF.

This clone was counted only a few times. The V and J genes are TRBV27 and TRBJ1-6; D ambiguous. V lost 8 bases to trimming and J lost 5 bases, with 10 bases between them. The CDR3 totals 13 residues. The germline V gene encodes CDR1 MNHEY and CDR2 SMNVEV (reference sequence). CDR3 in amino acids: CASGVRHNSPLHF. As DNA, the CDR3 is TGTGCCAGCGGGGTGAGACATAATTCACCCCTCCACTTT.

The V gene is TRBV4-1, the J gene TRBJ2-4; TRBD1 matches 8 bases. CDR3 size: 16 residues. The germline gives CDR1 MGHRA, CDR2 YSYEKL. Trimming took 4 bases from V and 4 from J; bases not matched to a gene: 9. The CDR3 DNA follows: TGCGCCAGCAGCCGGAGCGGACAGGGATCAAAAAACATTCAGTACTTC. It is translated as CASSRSGQGSKNIQYF.

The chain employs TRBV6-1 and TRBJ2-7; D is undetermined. This CDR3 region has 17 residues. With 0 bases removed from V and 0 bases from J, the gap between germline ends came to 15 bases. CDR1 and CDR2 from the germline V gene are MNHNS and SASEGT. CDR3 protein: CASSEAHVGSSSYEQYF. CDR3 DNA: TGTGCCAGCAGTGAAGCCCACGTAGGTTCTAGCTCCTACGAGCAGTACTTC.

This chain connects TRBV5-1 to TRBJ2-3; tentative D call: TRBD1 (5 bases). V was pared by 3 bases and J by 4 bases, with 12 bases between. Germline CDR1 reads SGHRS; CDR2 reads YFSETQ. The CDR3 has 14 residues. The CDR3 region has the DNA TGCGCCAGCAGCTCGCGTGACAGATCAGATACGCAGTATTTT. This sequence encodes CASSSRDRSDTQYF.

This sequence joins TRBV7-9 and TRBJ2-1; TRBD2 matches at 7 bases. The junction had 14 bases not matched to a gene; V was cut back by 3 bases and J by 6 bases. From germline, CDR1 is SEHNR and CDR2 FQNEAQ (reference sequence). The CDR3 consists of 17 residues. In DNA form, the CDR3 reads TGTGCCAGCAGCTTTGGGGAGGGGCGGGACGTCCTCAATGAGCAGTTCTTC. The encoded protein is CASSFGEGRDVLNEQFF. Full variable domain (outside the CDR3, taken from reference TRBV7-9 and TRBJ2-1): DTGVSQNPRHKITKRGQNVTFRCDPISEHNRLYWYRQTLGQGPEFLTYFQNEAQLEKSRLLSDRFSAERPKGSFSTLEIQRTEQGDSAMYLCASSFGEGRDVLNEQFFGPGTRLTVL.

The chain carries TRBV7-2 and TRBJ2-1; 10 positions match TRBD2. The germline gives CDR1 SGHTA, CDR2 FQGNSA. The CDR3 spans 17 residues. J was trimmed by 5 bases and V by 2 bases; bases with no gene match: 9. CDR3 DNA sequence: TGTGCCAGCAGCTTAAAGAGCGGGAGGGCCGGTAACAATGAGCAGTTCTTC. This sequence encodes CASSLKSGRAGNNEQFF.

The rearrangement links TRBV9 to TRBJ2-1, with 7 positions matching TRBD2. CDR1 and CDR2 from the germline V gene are SGDLS and YYNGEE. The CDR3 totals 16 residues. Germline trimming cut 4 bases from V and 0 bases from J; bases unmatched to any gene: 7. CDR3 sequence reads: CASSSPSGTSYNEQFF. The DNA of the CDR3 is TGTGCCAGCAGCTCTCCCAGCGGGACCTCCTACAATGAGCAGTTCTTC.